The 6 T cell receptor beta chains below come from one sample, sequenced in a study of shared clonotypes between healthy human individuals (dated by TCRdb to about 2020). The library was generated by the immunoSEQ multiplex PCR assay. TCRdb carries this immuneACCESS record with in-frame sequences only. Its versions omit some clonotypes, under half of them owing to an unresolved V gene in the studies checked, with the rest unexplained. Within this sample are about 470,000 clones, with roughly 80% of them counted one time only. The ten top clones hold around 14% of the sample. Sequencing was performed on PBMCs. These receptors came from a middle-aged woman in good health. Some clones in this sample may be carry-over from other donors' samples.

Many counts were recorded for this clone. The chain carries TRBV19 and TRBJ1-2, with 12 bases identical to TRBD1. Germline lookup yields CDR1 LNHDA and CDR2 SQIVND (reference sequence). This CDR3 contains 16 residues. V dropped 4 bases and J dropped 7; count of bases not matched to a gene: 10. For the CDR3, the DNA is TGTGCCAGTAGTACGCATGCCGGGACAGGGGGCGGTGGCTACACCTTC. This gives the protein CASSTHAGTGGGGYTF.

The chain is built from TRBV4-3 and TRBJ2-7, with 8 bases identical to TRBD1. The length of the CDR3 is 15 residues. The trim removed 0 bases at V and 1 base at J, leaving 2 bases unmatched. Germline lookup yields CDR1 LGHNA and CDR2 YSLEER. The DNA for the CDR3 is TGCGCCAGCAGCCAAGAGTGGGACAGGTCCTACGAGCAGTACTTC. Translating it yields CASSQEWDRSYEQYF.

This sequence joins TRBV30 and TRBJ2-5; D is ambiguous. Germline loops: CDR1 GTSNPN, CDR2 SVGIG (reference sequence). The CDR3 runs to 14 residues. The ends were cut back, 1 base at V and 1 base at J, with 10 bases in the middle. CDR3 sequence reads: CAWSAGSIQETQYF. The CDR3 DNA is TGTGCCTGGAGTGCGGGCAGTATCCAAGAGACCCAGTACTTC.

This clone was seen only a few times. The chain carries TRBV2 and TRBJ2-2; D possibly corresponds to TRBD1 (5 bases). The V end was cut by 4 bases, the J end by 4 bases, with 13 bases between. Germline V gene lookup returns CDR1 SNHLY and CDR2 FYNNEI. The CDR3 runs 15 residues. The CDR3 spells CASSGQRMSTGELFF. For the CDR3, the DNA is TGTGCCAGCAGTGGACAGAGGATGAGCACCGGGGAGCTGTTTTTT.

The CDR3 DNA follows: TGTGCCAGCACCAAGCAGGGATCGGCTGACGGTGAAGCTTTCTTT. As protein: CASTKQGSADGEAFF. V gene TRBV2 combines with J gene TRBJ1-1, with a tentative D call TRBD1 (5 bases). V shed 7 bases and J shed 7 bases, with 22 bases lying between them. This CDR3 has 15 residues. The V gene's germline CDR1 is SNHLY and CDR2 FYNNEI.

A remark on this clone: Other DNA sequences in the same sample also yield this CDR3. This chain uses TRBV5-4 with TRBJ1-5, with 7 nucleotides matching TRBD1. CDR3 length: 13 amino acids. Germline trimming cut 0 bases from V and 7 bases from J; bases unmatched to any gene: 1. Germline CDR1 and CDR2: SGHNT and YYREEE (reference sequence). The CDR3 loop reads CASSLDRGQPQHF. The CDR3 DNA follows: TGTGCCAGCAGCTTGGACAGGGGACAGCCCCAGCATTTT. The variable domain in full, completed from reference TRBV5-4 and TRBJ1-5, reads ETGVTQSPTHLIKTRGQQVTLRCSSQSGHNTVSWYQQALGQGPQFIFQYYREEENGRGNFPPRFSGLQFPNYSSELNVNALELDDSALYLCASSLDRGQPQHFGDGTRLSIL.